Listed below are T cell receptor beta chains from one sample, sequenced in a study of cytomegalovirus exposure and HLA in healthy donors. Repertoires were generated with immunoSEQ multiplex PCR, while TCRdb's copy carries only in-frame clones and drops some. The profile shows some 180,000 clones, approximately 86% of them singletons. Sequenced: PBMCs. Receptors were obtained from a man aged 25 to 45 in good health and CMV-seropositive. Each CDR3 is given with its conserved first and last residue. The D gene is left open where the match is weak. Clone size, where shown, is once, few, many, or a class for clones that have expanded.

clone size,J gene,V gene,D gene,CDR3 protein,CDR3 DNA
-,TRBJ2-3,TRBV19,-,CASSMVYGGTQYF,TGTGCCAGTAGTATGGTGTACGGAGGTACGCAGTATTTT
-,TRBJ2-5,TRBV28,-,CASSYGGTARETQYF,TGTGCCAGCAGTTATGGCGGGACAGCCAGAGAGACCCAGTACTTC
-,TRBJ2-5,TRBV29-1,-,CSASPRRGGATDETQYF,TGCAGCGCTTCCCCGAGAAGGGGGGGCGCTACCGATGAGACCCAGTACTTC
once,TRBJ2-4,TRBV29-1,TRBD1,CSVVTTGQTNIQYF,TGCAGCGTTGTTACTACGGGACAGACCAACATTCAGTACTTC
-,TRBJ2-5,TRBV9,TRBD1,CASSVGNGRGQETQYF,TGTGCCAGCAGCGTAGGAAACGGCAGGGGGCAGGAGACCCAGTACTTC
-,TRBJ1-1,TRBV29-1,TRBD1,CSVVRTGVSEAFF,TGCAGCGTTGTTAGGACAGGGGTCTCTGAAGCTTTCTTT
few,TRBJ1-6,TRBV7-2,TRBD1,CASSPRQGGNSPLHF,TGTGCCAGCAGCCCCAGACAGGGTGGTAATTCACCCCTCCACTTT
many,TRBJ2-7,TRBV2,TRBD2,CASSGLAGGYEQYF,TGTGCCAGCAGTGGGCTAGCGGGAGGCTACGAGCAGTACTTC
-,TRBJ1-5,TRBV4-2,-,CASSPTAGNNQPQHF,TGTGCCAGCAGCCCCACGGCGGGTAACAATCAGCCCCAGCATTTT
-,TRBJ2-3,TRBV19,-,CASSIERQKSTDTQYF,TGTGCCAGTAGTATAGAAAGACAGAAAAGCACAGATACGCAGTATTTT
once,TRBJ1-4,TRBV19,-,CASSSGSRWEKLFF,TGTGCCAGTTCCAGCGGGTCACGGTGGGAAAAACTGTTTTTT
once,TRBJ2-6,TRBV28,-,CASSFGSGANVLTF,TGTGCCAGCAGTTTCGGGTCTGGGGCCAACGTCCTGACTTTC